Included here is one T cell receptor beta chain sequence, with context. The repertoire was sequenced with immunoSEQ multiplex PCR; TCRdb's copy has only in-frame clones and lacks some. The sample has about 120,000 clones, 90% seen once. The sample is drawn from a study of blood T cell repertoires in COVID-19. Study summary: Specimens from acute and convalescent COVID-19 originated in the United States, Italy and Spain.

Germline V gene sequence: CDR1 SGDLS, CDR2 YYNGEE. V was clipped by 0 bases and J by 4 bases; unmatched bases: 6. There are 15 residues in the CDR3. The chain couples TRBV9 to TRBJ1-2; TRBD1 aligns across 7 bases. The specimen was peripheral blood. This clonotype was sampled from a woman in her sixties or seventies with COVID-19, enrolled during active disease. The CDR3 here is CASSVEGALGYGYTF. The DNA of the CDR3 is TGTGCCAGCAGCGTAGAGGGGGCTCTAGGCTATGGCTACACCTTC.